Listed here are 14 T cell receptor beta chains from one sample, sequenced in a study of cytomegalovirus exposure and HLA in healthy donors. PCR amplification relied on 60 Vbeta primers (plus 13 Jbeta primers). The table came from immunoSEQ multiplex PCR; TCRdb's copy has only in-frame clones and leaves some out. The data contain more than 130,000 clones, over 70% of them singletons. The source material was PBMCs. The receptor source for this set is a man aged 35-49 years in good health and CMV-seropositive.

The rearrangement links TRBV2 to TRBJ2-7, with D perhaps TRBD1 (6 bases). Germline V lookup: CDR1 SNHLY, CDR2 FYNNEI. The length of the CDR3 is 14 residues. Trimming removed 6 bases at V and 1 base at J, with 13 bases between. The CDR3 reads CASSGQWASYEQYF. The CDR3 nucleotides are TGTGCCAGCAGCGGACAGTGGGCTTCCTACGAGCAGTACTTC.

The CDR3 reads CASSVQGLNEQFF. The DNA of the CDR3 is TGTGCCAGCAGTGTGCAGGGGCTCAATGAGCAGTTCTTC. This chain uses TRBV25-1 with TRBJ2-1; the D gene is possibly TRBD1 (6 bases). Trimming removed 4 bases at V and 6 bases at J, with 10 bases between. The germline V gene has CDR1 MGHDK and CDR2 SYGVNS. This CDR3 has 13 residues.

The rearrangement uses TRBV11-2 and TRBJ2-7; tentatively, D is TRBD2 (6 bases). The CDR3 is 14 residues long. CDR1 is SGHAT, CDR2 FQNNGV, per germline. V lost 1 base and J 6 bases, leaving 13 bases between the germline ends. This chain's CDR3 is CASSLVEAGGEQYF. The CDR3 DNA reads TGTGCCAGCAGCTTAGTTGAAGCGGGCGGCGAGCAGTACTTC.

This clone has a handful of counts. The chain carries TRBV4-2 and TRBJ2-1; 11 nucleotides line up with TRBD2. In germline, CDR1 is LGHNA, CDR2 YNFKEQ. The length of the CDR3 is 18 residues. Trimming took 0 bases from V and 15 from J; bases not matched to a gene: 19. CDR3 DNA: TGTGCCAGCAGCCAAGACAGTAAGTCTAGCGGGGGGATCGAAAGGCTGTTCTTC. Protein sequence: CASSQDSKSSGGIERLFF.

Relative to its sample, this clone is medium-sized. This chain connects TRBV10-3 to TRBJ1-1; a possible D gene is TRBD1 (5 bases). V was clipped by 3 bases and J by 1 base, with 15 bases between them. The CDR3 spans 16 residues. The V gene's germline CDR1 is ENHRY and CDR2 SYGVKD. The CDR3 coding sequence is TGTGCCATCAGTGAAAGTGGGGCAATGGGGAACACTGAAGCTTTCTTT. This translates into CAISESGAMGNTEAFF.

This clone was observed once. V is TRBV4-2 and J is TRBJ1-2, with TRBD1 matching 8 bases. V was pared by 4 bases and J by 0 bases, with 1 base of the junction left unmatched. The CDR3 sequence is 14 residues long. From germline, CDR1 is LGHNA and CDR2 YNFKEQ. The DNA of the CDR3 is TGTGCCAGCAGCCCCAGGGGGCCTAACTATGGCTACACCTTC. Its protein product is CASSPRGPNYGYTF.

This CDR3 reads CASSWGQMGEQYF. DNA for the CDR3: TGTGCCAGTAGTTGGGGCCAAATGGGGGAGCAGTACTTC. This chain uses TRBV19 with TRBJ2-7; TRBD1 is a possible D gene (5 bases). V dropped 5 bases and J dropped 7 bases, with 15 bases sitting between them. The V gene's germline CDR1 is LNHDA and CDR2 SQIVND (reference sequence). This CDR3 has 13 residues.

The gene calls are TRBV7-9 and TRBJ2-3; TRBD2 agrees at 11 bases. CDR3 size: 17 residues. Germline V gene data show CDR1 as SEHNR and CDR2 as FQNEAQ (reference sequence). Trimming removed 2 bases from V and 9 bases from J; junction bases left unmatched: 13. CDR3 sequence: CASSLSKMVAGGQTQYF. CDR3 sequence (DNA): TGTGCCAGCAGCTTAAGCAAGATGGTAGCGGGGGGGCAAACGCAGTATTTT.

The rearrangement uses TRBV5-1 and TRBJ2-2, with D possibly TRBD1 on 6 matching bases. Germline loops: CDR1 SGHRS, CDR2 YFSETQ. The CDR3 is 14 amino acids. V lost 0 bases and J 7 bases, leaving 10 bases between the germline ends. CDR3 protein: CASSLDGGRGELFF. CDR3 bases: TGCGCCAGCAGCTTGGATGGGGGCCGCGGGGAGCTGTTTTTT. The full variable domain, completed using reference TRBV5-1 and TRBJ2-2, is KAGVTQTPRYLIKTRGQQVTLSCSPISGHRSVSWYQQTPGQGLQFLFEYFSETQRNKGNFPGRFSGRQFSNSRSEMNVSTLELGDSALYLCASSLDGGRGELFFGEGSRLTVL.

The genes are TRBV7-2 and TRBJ1-3, with D perhaps TRBD1 (6 bases). The CDR3 has 15 amino acids. Deletions cut 11 bases from V and 4 bases from J, with 21 bases between. Germline CDR1 and CDR2: SGHTA and FQGNSA. The CDR3, as DNA: TGTGCCGAGTGGGCGGGGGGGCCGGTGGGAAACACCATATATTTT. Translation: CAEWAGGPVGNTIYF.

This chain connects TRBV28 to TRBJ1-2; 7 nucleotides match TRBD1. The CDR3 extends over 13 amino acids. The J segment lost 4 bases and the V segment lost 10 bases, leaving 9 bases of the junction unmatched. Per the germline V gene, CDR1 is MDHEN and CDR2 is SYDVKM. In DNA form, the CDR3 reads TGTGCCACCGTAGCTGGGACAGCCTATGGCTACACCTTC. This sequence encodes CATVAGTAYGYTF.

This clone was detected only a few times. The CDR3 DNA is TGTGCCAGCAGCTTCGGGACAGGGGGCGAGCAGTACTTC. Translation: CASSFGTGGEQYF. This chain connects TRBV7-9 to TRBJ2-7, with TRBD1 identical over 11 bases. CDR1 is SEHNR and CDR2 is FQNEAQ in the germline V gene (reference sequence). V lost 3 bases to trimming and J lost 6 bases; unmatched junction nucleotides: 1. This CDR3 has 13 residues.

This clone was counted only a few times. The chain uses TRBV5-1 and TRBJ2-7; maybe TRBD1 (5 bases). The CDR3 extends over 17 amino acids. Germline CDR1 is SGHRS and CDR2 is YFSETQ. V was pared by 0 bases and J by 2 bases, with 18 bases between. The chain's CDR3 is CASSLVGVGAPPYEQYF. In nucleotides, the CDR3 is TGCGCCAGCAGCTTGGTAGGGGTAGGAGCACCCCCCTACGAGCAGTACTTC.

The table lists this clone with a count of one. The rearrangement joins TRBV6-5 to TRBJ1-1; possibly TRBD1 for D (6 bases). V shed 2 bases and J shed 4 bases, with 8 bases lying between them. Germline assignment: CDR1 MNHEY and CDR2 SVGAGI. The CDR3 contains 13 residues. The CDR3 region has the DNA TGTGCCAGCAGTTACGCAGGGGCCACTGAAGCTTTCTTT. Translation gives CASSYAGATEAFF.